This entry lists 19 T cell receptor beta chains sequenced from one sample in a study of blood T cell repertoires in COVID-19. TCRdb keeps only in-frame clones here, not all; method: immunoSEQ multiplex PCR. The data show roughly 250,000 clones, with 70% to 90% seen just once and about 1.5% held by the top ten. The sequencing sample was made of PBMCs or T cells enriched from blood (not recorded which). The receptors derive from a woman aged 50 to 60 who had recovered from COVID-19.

The CDR3 coding sequence is TGTGCCAGTAGACTGGACAGGGAAGGAGTTTACGAGCAGTACTTC. It translates to CASRLDREGVYEQYF. This chain connects TRBV19 to TRBJ2-7; 8 bases align to TRBD1. Germline lookup yields CDR1 LNHDA and CDR2 SQIVND (reference sequence). The CDR3 sequence is 15 residues long. Trimming at V came to 6 bases and at J to 4 bases, leaving 11 bases not matched to a gene.

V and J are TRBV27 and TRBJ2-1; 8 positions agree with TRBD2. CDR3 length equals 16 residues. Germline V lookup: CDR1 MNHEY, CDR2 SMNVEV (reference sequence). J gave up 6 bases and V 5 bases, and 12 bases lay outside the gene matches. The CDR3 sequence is CASSTLSSGSGNEQFF. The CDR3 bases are TGTGCCAGCAGTACCCTCTCTAGCGGGTCCGGCAATGAGCAGTTCTTC.

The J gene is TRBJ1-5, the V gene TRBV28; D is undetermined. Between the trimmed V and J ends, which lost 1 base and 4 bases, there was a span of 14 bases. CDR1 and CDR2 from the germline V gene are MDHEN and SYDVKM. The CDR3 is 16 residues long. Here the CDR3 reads CASSLFLSGINQPQHF. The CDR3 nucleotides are TGTGCCAGCAGTTTATTTTTGTCAGGCATTAATCAGCCCCAGCATTTT.

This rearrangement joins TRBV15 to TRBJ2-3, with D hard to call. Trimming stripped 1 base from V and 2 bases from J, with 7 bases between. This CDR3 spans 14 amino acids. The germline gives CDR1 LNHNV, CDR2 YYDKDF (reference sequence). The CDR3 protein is CATSRAPFTDTQYF. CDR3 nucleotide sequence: TGTGCCACCAGCAGAGCCCCGTTCACAGATACGCAGTATTTT. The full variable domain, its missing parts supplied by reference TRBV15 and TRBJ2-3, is DAMVIQNPRYQVTQFGKPVTLSCSQTLNHNVMYWYQQKSSQAPKLLFHYYDKDFNNEADTPDNFQSRRPNTSFCFLDIRSPGLGDTAMYLCATSRAPFTDTQYFGPGTRLTVL.

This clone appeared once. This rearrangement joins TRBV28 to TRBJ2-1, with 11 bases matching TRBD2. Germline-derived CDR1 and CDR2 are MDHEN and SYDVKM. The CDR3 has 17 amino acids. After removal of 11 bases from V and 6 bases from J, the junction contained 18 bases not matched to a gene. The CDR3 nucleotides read TGTGCCGTCCCCGTAGGACTCTTAACTAGCGGGAGCAATGAGCAGTTCTTC. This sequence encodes CAVPVGLLTSGSNEQFF.

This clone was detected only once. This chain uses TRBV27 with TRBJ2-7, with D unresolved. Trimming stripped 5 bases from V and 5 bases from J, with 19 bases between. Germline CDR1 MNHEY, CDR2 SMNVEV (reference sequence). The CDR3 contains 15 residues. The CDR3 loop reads CASSPHPLVNHEQYF. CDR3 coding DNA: TGTGCCAGCAGTCCCCACCCTCTAGTTAACCACGAGCAGTACTTC.

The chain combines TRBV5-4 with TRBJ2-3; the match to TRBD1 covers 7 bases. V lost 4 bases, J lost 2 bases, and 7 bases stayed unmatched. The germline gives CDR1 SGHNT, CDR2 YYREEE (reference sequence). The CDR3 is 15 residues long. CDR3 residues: CASSEDRANTDTQYF. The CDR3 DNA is TGTGCCAGCAGCGAAGACAGGGCGAACACAGATACGCAGTATTTT.

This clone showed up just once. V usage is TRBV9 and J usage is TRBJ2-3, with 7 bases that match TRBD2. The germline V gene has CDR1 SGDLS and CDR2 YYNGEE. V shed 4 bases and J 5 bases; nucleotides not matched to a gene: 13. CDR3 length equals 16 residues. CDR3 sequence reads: CASSTGGLGGVDTQYF. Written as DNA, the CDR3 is TGTGCCAGCAGCACGGGGGGATTGGGGGGAGTAGATACGCAGTATTTT.

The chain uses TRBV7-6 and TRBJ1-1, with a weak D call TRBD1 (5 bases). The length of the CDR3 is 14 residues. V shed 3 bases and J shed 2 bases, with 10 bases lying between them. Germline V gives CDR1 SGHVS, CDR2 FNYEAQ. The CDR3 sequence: CASSLQGINTEAFF. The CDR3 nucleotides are TGTGCCAGCAGCTTGCAGGGAATAAACACTGAAGCTTTCTTT.

The CDR3 DNA reads TGTGCCAGCAGCTTGGCAGGGATGGGTTCCGGGGCCAACGTCCTGACTTTC. Translation gives CASSLAGMGSGANVLTF. The V gene is TRBV5-8, the J gene TRBJ2-6, with D possibly TRBD1 on 5 matching bases. Germline lookup yields CDR1 SGHTS and CDR2 YDEGEE. The length of the CDR3 is 17 residues. Deletions cut 0 bases from V and 4 bases from J, with 14 bases between.

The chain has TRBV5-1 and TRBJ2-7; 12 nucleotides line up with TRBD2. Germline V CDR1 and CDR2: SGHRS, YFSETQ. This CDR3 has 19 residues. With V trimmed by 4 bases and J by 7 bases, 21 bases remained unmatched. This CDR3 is CASSNLKQIGTSGWREQYF. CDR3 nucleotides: TGCGCCAGCAGCAATCTCAAACAGATAGGGACTAGCGGGTGGCGAGAGCAGTACTTC.

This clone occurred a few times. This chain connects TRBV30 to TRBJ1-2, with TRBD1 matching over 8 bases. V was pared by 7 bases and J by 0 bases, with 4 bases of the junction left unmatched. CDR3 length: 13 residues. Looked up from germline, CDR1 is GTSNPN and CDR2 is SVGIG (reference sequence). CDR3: CASTGGANYGYTF. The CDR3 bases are TGTGCCTCCACAGGGGGTGCTAACTATGGCTACACCTTC.

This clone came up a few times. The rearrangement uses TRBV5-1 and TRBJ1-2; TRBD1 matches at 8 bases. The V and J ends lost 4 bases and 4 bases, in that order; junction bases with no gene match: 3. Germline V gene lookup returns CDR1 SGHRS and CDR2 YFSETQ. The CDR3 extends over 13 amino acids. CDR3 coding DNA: TGCGCCAGCAGCATTGACAGGGGCTATGGCTACACCTTC. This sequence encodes CASSIDRGYGYTF.

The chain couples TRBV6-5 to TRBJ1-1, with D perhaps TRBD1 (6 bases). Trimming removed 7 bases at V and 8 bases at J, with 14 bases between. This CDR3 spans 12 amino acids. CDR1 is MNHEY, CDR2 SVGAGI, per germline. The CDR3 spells CASKDSTGEAFF. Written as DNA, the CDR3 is TGTGCCAGCAAGGACAGCACTGGGGAAGCTTTCTTT.

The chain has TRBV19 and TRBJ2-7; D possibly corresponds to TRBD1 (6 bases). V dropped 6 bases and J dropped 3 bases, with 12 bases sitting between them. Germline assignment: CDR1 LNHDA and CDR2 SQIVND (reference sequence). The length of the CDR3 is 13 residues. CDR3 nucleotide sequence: TGTGCCAGTAGCCCCGAGACAGGCTACGAGCAGTACTTC. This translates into CASSPETGYEQYF.

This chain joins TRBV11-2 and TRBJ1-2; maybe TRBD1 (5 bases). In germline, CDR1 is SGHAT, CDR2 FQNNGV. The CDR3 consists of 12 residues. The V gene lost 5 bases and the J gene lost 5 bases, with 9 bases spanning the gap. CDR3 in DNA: TGTGCCAGCAGCCCGGGGGGGTATGGCTACACCTTC. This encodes CASSPGGYGYTF.

The CDR3 loop is CASSQRTNSPLHF. CDR3 coding DNA: TGTGCCAGCAGCCAACGGACAAATTCACCCCTCCACTTT. The rearrangement joins TRBV7-3 to TRBJ1-6; TRBD1 is a possible D gene (5 bases). V was shortened by 5 bases and J by 7 bases, with 9 bases between the two germline ends. Germline CDR1 and CDR2: SGHTA and FQGTGA. This CDR3 has 13 amino acids.

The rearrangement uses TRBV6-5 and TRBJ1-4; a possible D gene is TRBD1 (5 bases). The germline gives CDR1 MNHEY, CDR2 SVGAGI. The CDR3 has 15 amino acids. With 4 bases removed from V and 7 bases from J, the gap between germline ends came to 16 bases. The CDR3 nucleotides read TGTGCCAGCAGTTCCGGACAATCCCTATCTGAAAAACTGTTTTTT. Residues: CASSSGQSLSEKLFF.

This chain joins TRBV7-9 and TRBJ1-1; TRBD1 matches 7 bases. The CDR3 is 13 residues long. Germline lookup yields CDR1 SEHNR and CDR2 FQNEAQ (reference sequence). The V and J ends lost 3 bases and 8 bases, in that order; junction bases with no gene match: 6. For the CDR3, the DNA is TGTGCCAGCAGCTTTCCCCCAGGGGGGGAAGCTTTCTTT. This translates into CASSFPPGGEAFF.